The 24 T cell receptor beta chains below were found in one sample sequenced in a study of Ad26.COV2.S vaccination and SARS-CoV-2 variants. The data were produced by immunoSEQ multiplex PCR, yet TCRdb's version contains in-frame clones alone and is incomplete. The sample lists about 480,000 clones; roughly 85% were seen once. Documented treatment: around 19 received Ad26.COV2.S at low or high dose, single or two shots; 5 received placebo; per-sample allocation not given. After the first vaccine or placebo injection, samples were drawn on day 63. This material consisted of peripheral blood, taken in a trial of Ad26.COV2.S vaccine versus placebo. These receptor sequences come from a person between 18 and 65 years old who received the Ad26.COV2.S COVID-19 vaccine or a placebo.

The chain combines TRBV28 with TRBJ1-5; D unresolved. Trimming stripped 2 bases from V and 11 bases from J, with 10 bases between. This CDR3 is 12 amino acids long. Germline V gene lookup returns CDR1 MDHEN and CDR2 SYDVKM. The CDR3 here is CASSLRPQAQHF. CDR3 coding DNA: TGTGCCAGCAGTTTACGGCCCCAAGCCCAGCATTTT.

This clone turned up a few times. The rearrangement joins TRBV9 to TRBJ2-6, with 7 nucleotides matching TRBD1. Germline CDR1 reads SGDLS; CDR2 reads YYNGEE. This CDR3 comprises 20 residues. The junction had 16 bases not matched to a gene; V was cut back by 3 bases and J by 1 base. The CDR3 loop is CASSGRLDVDRFSGANVLTF. As DNA, the CDR3 is TGTGCCAGCAGCGGCAGACTCGACGTGGACAGGTTTTCTGGGGCCAACGTCCTGACTTTC.

In DNA, the CDR3 is TGTGCCAGTAGGTTTAGAGGGGGGATAGGCGAGCAGTACTTC. Protein: CASRFRGGIGEQYF. The J gene is TRBJ2-7, the V gene TRBV19, with D possibly called TRBD1 or TRBD2 (6 bases each). V lost 6 bases, J lost 6 bases, and 18 bases lay in between. The CDR3 has 14 amino acids. Germline values: CDR1 LNHDA, CDR2 SQIVND (reference sequence). Based on the CDR3 plus reference TRBV19 and TRBJ2-7, the full variable domain is DGGITQSPKYLFRKEGQNVTLSCEQNLNHDAMYWYRQDPGQGLRLIYYSQIVNDFQKGDIAEGYSVSREKKESFPLTVTSAQKNPTAFYLCASRFRGGIGEQYFGPGTRLTVT.

The V call is TRBV6-5, the J call TRBJ2-1; no definite D call. The CDR3 is 14 residues long. The V end was cut by 6 bases, the J end by 5 bases, with 14 bases between. CDR1 is MNHEY and CDR2 is SVGAGI in the germline V gene. CDR3 loop: CASSTQNSDNEQFF. CDR3 coding DNA: TGTGCCAGCAGCACCCAAAACTCGGACAATGAGCAGTTCTTC.

This chain uses TRBV5-1 with TRBJ2-7; TRBD2 matches at 7 bases. CDR1 is SGHRS, CDR2 YFSETQ, per germline. V was clipped by 5 bases and J by 2 bases; unmatched bases: 7. This CDR3 region has 14 residues. CDR3 nucleotides: TGCGCCAGCAGTCTCACGCGGGGGACCTACGAGCAGTACTTC. This encodes CASSLTRGTYEQYF. Full variable domain (missing parts from reference TRBV5-1 and TRBJ2-7): KAGVTQTPRYLIKTRGQQVTLSCSPISGHRSVSWYQQTPGQGLQFLFEYFSETQRNKGNFPGRFSGRQFSNSRSEMNVSTLELGDSALYLCASSLTRGTYEQYFGPGTRLTVT.

With respect to this clone: A read error may account for a junction end that differs from germline. This chain connects TRBV6-5 to TRBJ2-1, with D possibly being TRBD2 (5 bases). This CDR3 comprises 14 residues. Looked up from germline, CDR1 is MNHEY and CDR2 is SVGAGI. The CDR3 nucleotides are TGTGCCAGTAGTTTGGGGAGCTCCTACAATGAGCAGTTCTTC. Protein: CASSLGSSYNEQFF.

This clone occurred once. The chain recombines TRBV30 with TRBJ1-1; the D is unclear. The germline V and J ends were trimmed by 2 bases and 11 bases, with 12 bases remaining between them. CDR1 and CDR2 from the germline V gene are GTSNPN and SVGIG (reference sequence). The CDR3 extends over 11 amino acids. The chain's CDR3 is CAWSPQGWAFF. The CDR3 DNA is TGTGCCTGGAGTCCCCAAGGTTGGGCTTTCTTT.

This clone has only one observation. The sample has other DNA sequences that encode this CDR3 too. This chain joins TRBV5-1 and TRBJ1-1; D gene unclear. Germline CDR1 is SGHRS and CDR2 is YFSETQ. V dropped 1 base and J dropped 1 base, with 5 bases sitting between them. CDR3 length equals 13 residues. CDR3 in amino acids: CASSLRPNTEAFF. DNA of the CDR3: TGCGCCAGCAGCTTGAGGCCGAACACTGAAGCTTTCTTT.

This clone was recorded a few times. V is TRBV20-1 and J is TRBJ1-1; no clear D gene. The CDR3 consists of 10 residues. V was trimmed by 4 bases and J by 4 bases, leaving 4 bases between them. Germline V lookup: CDR1 DFQATT, CDR2 SNEGSKA (reference sequence). CDR3 amino acids: CSAKFTEAFF. The DNA for the CDR3 is TGCAGTGCTAAGTTCACTGAAGCTTTCTTT.

This clone was seen only once. The rearrangement uses TRBV30 and TRBJ1-1; TRBD1 is a possible D gene (6 bases). The CDR3 is made up of 14 amino acids. V was shortened by 2 bases and J by 3 bases, with 13 bases between the two germline ends. CDR1 is GTSNPN, CDR2 SVGIG, per germline (reference sequence). The CDR3 protein is CAWSRGGPYTEAFF. The DNA of the CDR3 is TGTGCCTGGAGTAGAGGGGGTCCCTACACTGAAGCTTTCTTT. The full variable domain, its missing parts supplied by reference TRBV30 and TRBJ1-1, is SQTIHQWPATLVQPVGSPLSLECTVEGTSNPNLYWYRQAAGRGLQLLFYSVGIGQISSEVPQNLSASRPQDRQFILSSKKLLLSDSGFYLCAWSRGGPYTEAFFGQGTRLTVV.

The rearrangement joins TRBV9 to TRBJ2-3; TRBD2 matches at 7 bases. The trim removed 0 bases at V and 3 bases at J, leaving 13 bases unmatched. The CDR3 runs to 18 residues. The germline V gene encodes CDR1 SGDLS and CDR2 YYNGEE. CDR3 in DNA: TGTGCCAGCAGCGTAGCCCTGGGGGGGAACCCCTGGACAGATACGCAGTATTTT. Its translation: CASSVALGGNPWTDTQYF.

The chain uses TRBV28 and TRBJ2-3; unclear D gene. The CDR3 sequence is 12 residues long. CDR1 is MDHEN, CDR2 SYDVKM, per germline. The V gene lost 2 bases and the J gene lost 1 base, with 1 base spanning the gap. CDR3 in amino acids: CASSLRTDTQYF. The CDR3 DNA reads TGTGCCAGCAGTTTACGCACAGATACGCAGTATTTT.

This chain connects TRBV9 to TRBJ2-7, with D perhaps matching TRBD2 (6 bases). The CDR3 length is 14 residues. Germline loops: CDR1 SGDLS, CDR2 YYNGEE. V gave up 4 bases and J gave up 2 bases, with 13 bases separating them. CDR3 sequence reads: CASSREEGPYEQYF. CDR3 DNA sequence: TGTGCCAGCAGCAGAGAGGAGGGCCCCTACGAGCAGTACTTC.

In this sample, this clone turned up once. V is TRBV5-4 and J is TRBJ2-1; possible D gene TRBD2, 6 bases. The CDR3 loop spans 13 amino acids. Germline CDR1 SGHNT, CDR2 YYREEE (reference sequence). V was pared by 2 bases and J by 6 bases, with 9 bases between. CDR3 region: CASSFPSANEQFF. The CDR3 DNA follows: TGTGCCAGCAGCTTCCCTAGCGCCAATGAGCAGTTCTTC.

V is TRBV7-9 and J is TRBJ1-2, with 8 nucleotides matching TRBD1. CDR1 and CDR2 (germline): SEHNR, FQNEAQ (reference sequence). The CDR3 is made up of 13 amino acids. Trimming removed 4 bases from V and 7 bases from J; junction bases left unmatched: 5. CDR3 nucleotides: TGTGCCAGCAGCTACAGGGGGGCCGGTGGCTACACCTTC. Encoded protein: CASSYRGAGGYTF.

J is TRBJ1-2 and V is TRBV25-1; D unclear. CDR3 length: 14 residues. V gave up 1 base and J gave up 4 bases, with 10 bases separating them. Looked up from germline, CDR1 is MGHDK and CDR2 is SYGVNS. The CDR3 is CASSESRSSYGYTF. The CDR3 DNA reads as TGTGCCAGCAGTGAATCAAGGAGTTCCTATGGCTACACCTTC.

V is TRBV15 and J is TRBJ1-2, with D maybe TRBD1 (5 bases). Germline V gene lookup returns CDR1 LNHNV and CDR2 YYDKDF (reference sequence). V lost 1 base to trimming and J lost 10 bases, with 10 bases between them. There are 12 residues in the CDR3. CDR3 DNA: TGTGCCACCAGCAGAGGGGACGGTTACTACACCTTC. Protein product: CATSRGDGYYTF.

This rearrangement joins TRBV7-9 to TRBJ2-7, with D unclear. Germline V lookup: CDR1 SEHNR, CDR2 FQNEAQ (reference sequence). The CDR3 consists of 16 residues. The V end lost 1 base, the J end lost 4 bases, and 17 bases lay between the germline ends. CDR3 DNA sequence: TGTGCCAGCAGCTTAGGGACCCCCGCGTCGGGTTACGAGCAGTACTTC. Protein product: CASSLGTPASGYEQYF. The complete variable domain, with remaining parts taken from reference TRBV7-9 and TRBJ2-7, reads DTGVSQNPRHKITKRGQNVTFRCDPISEHNRLYWYRQTLGQGPEFLTYFQNEAQLEKSRLLSDRFSAERPKGSFSTLEIQRTEQGDSAMYLCASSLGTPASGYEQYFGPGTRLTVT.

This rearrangement joins TRBV10-3 to TRBJ2-2, with 7 bases aligning to TRBD1. The CDR3 is 13 residues long. CDR1 and CDR2 from the germline V gene are ENHRY and SYGVKD. In nucleotides, the CDR3 is TGTGGGTGCTCCGGGACAGACACCGGGGAGCTGTTTTTT. This encodes CGCSGTDTGELFF.

There are many counts of this clone. This chain links TRBV28 with TRBJ1-6, with D perhaps matching TRBD1 (5 bases). Germline CDR1 and CDR2: MDHEN and SYDVKM. This CDR3 has 15 amino acids. V was shortened by 2 bases and J by 9 bases, with 14 bases between the two germline ends. CDR3 nucleotides: TGTGCCAGCAGTTTAGGGGCATCGGTCGGTTCACCCCTCCACTTT. Amino acid sequence: CASSLGASVGSPLHF.

The chain is built from TRBV4-3 and TRBJ2-2; 7 bases agree with TRBD2. The junction had 5 bases not matched to a gene; V was cut back by 1 base and J by 9 bases. Looked up from germline, CDR1 is LGHNA and CDR2 is YSLEER. The CDR3 is 14 amino acids. DNA for the CDR3: TGCGCCAGCAGCCAAGGACTAGCCCCGCGGGAGCTGTTTTTT. It translates to CASSQGLAPRELFF.

This clone was observed many times. This sample also contains other DNA sequences that code for the same CDR3. The chain has TRBV7-8 and TRBJ2-7; TRBD1 aligns across 7 bases. The CDR3 spans 14 residues. With V trimmed by 5 bases and J by 3 bases, 7 bases remained unmatched. Looked up from germline, CDR1 is SGHVS and CDR2 is FQNEAQ. The DNA for the CDR3 is TGTGCCAGCAGCCCCCGACAGGGCAGCTACGAGCAGTACTTC. This encodes CASSPRQGSYEQYF.

This clone was counted a few times. V and J are TRBV9 and TRBJ1-2; TRBD1 is a possible D gene (6 bases). The CDR3 contains 13 residues. Germline V gives CDR1 SGDLS, CDR2 YYNGEE. V was clipped by 2 bases and J by 4 bases, with 9 bases between them. DNA of the CDR3: TGTGCCAGCAGCGTTACAGGGTTCTATGGCTACACCTTC. It is translated as CASSVTGFYGYTF.

This clone was found once. This rearrangement joins TRBV30 to TRBJ2-1, with D possibly matching TRBD1 (6 bases). V was shortened by 8 bases and J by 2 bases, with 13 bases between the two germline ends. Germline V gene data show CDR1 as GTSNPN and CDR2 as SVGIG (reference sequence). The CDR3 loop spans 13 amino acids. The CDR3 DNA reads TGTGCCCGGATGGCAGGGGCCTACAATGAGCAGTTCTTC. Protein: CARMAGAYNEQFF.